This record covers a single T cell receptor beta chain. This CDR3 is 15 amino acids long. The germline V gene has CDR1 LGHDT and CDR2 YNNKEL (reference sequence). The germline V and J ends were trimmed by 4 bases and 5 bases, with 17 bases remaining between them. The sample originates from a study of blood T cell repertoires in COVID-19. Study summary: Researchers got acute and convalescent COVID-19 samples from the United States, Italy and Spain. From T cells, B-cell-depleted T cells, or PBMCs came the material, which was cDNA or gDNA.

How the authors handled the data: Using reference gene primer amplification, nucleated cell counts were estimated. Data came from immunoSEQ multiplex PCR; TCRdb stores just in-frame clones and leaves some out. The V and J calls and clone size were taken over from that table, and D and trimming were inferred from the DNA. The table includes approximately 82,000 clones, 82% detected once. Sequencing was performed on peripheral blood. This chain uses TRBV3-1 (or the pseudogene TRBV3-2) with TRBJ2-5, with D possibly being TRBD2 (5 bases). The TCR was taken from a woman aged 70-85 years with acute or convalescent COVID-19. CDR3 sequence: CASSRSVGSGETQYF. DNA for the CDR3: TGTGCCAGCAGCCGCTCCGTAGGGAGTGGGGAGACCCAGTACTTC.